Each of the 23 T cell receptor beta chains below was sequenced from the same sample in a study of cytomegalovirus exposure and HLA in healthy donors. The method was immunoSEQ multiplex PCR; TCRdb's version includes in-frame clones alone and lacks a portion of them. This table holds under 95,000 clones, nearly 95% found once. What was sequenced was PBMCs. Source of these receptors: a woman aged 18-29 years in good health and CMV-seronegative.

This chain uses TRBV27 with TRBJ2-7; unclear D gene. The CDR3 sequence is 15 residues long. Trimming cost V 2 bases and J 0 bases, with 11 bases left between them. Per the germline V gene, CDR1 is MNHEY and CDR2 is SMNVEV (reference sequence). Here the CDR3 DNA reads TGTGCCAGCAGTTTACGACGCGGTCCCTCCTACGAGCAGTACTTC. This sequence encodes CASSLRRGPSYEQYF.

This rearrangement joins TRBV11-2 to TRBJ2-7; 9 nucleotides match TRBD2. The CDR3 length is 13 residues. CDR1 is SGHAT, CDR2 FQNNGV, per germline. V was pared by 5 bases and J by 6 bases, with 5 bases of the junction left unmatched. CDR3 DNA: TGTGCCAGCAGCCCCGGGACTAGCATCGAGCAGTACTTC. Its protein product is CASSPGTSIEQYF.

The V gene is TRBV27, the J gene TRBJ2-4, with D possibly TRBD1 on 6 matching bases. This CDR3 spans 14 amino acids. Germline V gives CDR1 MNHEY, CDR2 SMNVEV (reference sequence). The V and J ends lost 5 bases and 8 bases respectively, with 16 bases between them. The CDR3 bases are TGTGCCAGCAGTCCCCGAAGACAGGCGTACATTCAGTACTTC. Translated: CASSPRRQAYIQYF.

The rearrangement joins TRBV5-1 to TRBJ2-7; TRBD1 matches 9 bases. The CDR3 runs to 14 residues. The J segment lost 2 bases and the V segment lost 4 bases, leaving 4 bases of the junction unmatched. Germline CDR1 is SGHRS and CDR2 is YFSETQ. CDR3 in DNA: TGCGCCAGCAGCGAGACAGGGGGACCCTACGAGCAGTACTTC. Translating it yields CASSETGGPYEQYF. Variable domain in full (rest from reference TRBV5-1 and TRBJ2-7): KAGVTQTPRYLIKTRGQQVTLSCSPISGHRSVSWYQQTPGQGLQFLFEYFSETQRNKGNFPGRFSGRQFSNSRSEMNVSTLELGDSALYLCASSETGGPYEQYFGPGTRLTVT.

This chain links TRBV4-2 with TRBJ2-2, with 8 nucleotides matching TRBD1. V trimming: 4 bases; J trimming: 4 bases; junction bases outside the gene matches: 8. This CDR3 has 16 residues. The germline gives CDR1 LGHNA, CDR2 YNFKEQ. This chain's CDR3 is CASSPETGASTGELFF. CDR3 sequence (DNA): TGTGCCAGCAGCCCGGAGACAGGGGCGAGCACCGGGGAGCTGTTTTTT.

The J gene is TRBJ1-2, the V gene TRBV30, with TRBD1 identical over 9 bases. The CDR3 spans 11 residues. Looked up from germline, CDR1 is GTSNPN and CDR2 is SVGIG (reference sequence). V lost 5 bases to trimming and J lost 8 bases; unmatched junction nucleotides: 3. The CDR3 loop reads CAWDRGNGYTF. The DNA of the CDR3 is TGTGCCTGGGACAGGGGGAACGGCTACACCTTC.

The chain is built from TRBV15 and TRBJ2-7; TRBD1 might be the D (5 bases). Germline CDR1 LNHNV, CDR2 YYDKDF (reference sequence). CDR3 length: 15 amino acids. Trimming stripped 2 bases from V and 0 bases from J, with 11 bases between. DNA of the CDR3: TGTGCCACCAGCAGACTTGAGGACATCTCCTACGAGCAGTACTTC. Protein product: CATSRLEDISYEQYF.

The gene calls are TRBV28 and TRBJ1-1; D unclear. CDR3 length equals 14 residues. V gave up 6 bases and J gave up 0 bases, with 11 bases separating them. Germline V lookup: CDR1 MDHEN, CDR2 SYDVKM. CDR3 sequence (DNA): TGTGCCAGCAGCAACCCACGGTTGAACACTGAAGCTTTCTTT. It specifies CASSNPRLNTEAFF.

CDR3 sequence: CASSEALAGAYEQYF. The CDR3 DNA reads as TGTGCCAGCAGTGAAGCACTAGCGGGAGCCTACGAGCAGTACTTC. The chain is built from TRBV6-1 and TRBJ2-7; 11 bases line up with TRBD2. J was trimmed by 2 bases and V by 0 bases; bases with no gene match: 0. Germline-derived CDR1 and CDR2 are MNHNS and SASEGT. The CDR3 covers 15 residues.

This clone has just one count. The CDR3 region has the DNA TGCGCCAGCGGAACGACGACAGGGGGCTATGAAAAACTGTTTTTT. Translating it yields CASGTTTGGYEKLFF. The chain recombines TRBV5-1 with TRBJ1-4; the match to TRBD1 covers 10 bases. The germline V gene encodes CDR1 SGHRS and CDR2 YFSETQ. This CDR3 spans 15 amino acids. Germline trimming cut 7 bases from V and 6 bases from J; bases unmatched to any gene: 9.

J is TRBJ2-5 and V is TRBV6-5; possibly TRBD1 for D (5 bases). Germline CDR1 and CDR2: MNHEY and SVGAGI. There are 13 residues in the CDR3. The V end was cut by 7 bases, the J end by 4 bases, with 13 bases between. This chain's CDR3 is CASNQGVGETQYF. CDR3 in DNA: TGTGCCAGCAATCAGGGTGTCGGAGAGACCCAGTACTTC.

V usage is TRBV2 and J usage is TRBJ2-7; possibly TRBD2 for D (6 bases). This CDR3 is built from 14 residues. The V gene's germline CDR1 is SNHLY and CDR2 FYNNEI. The V and J ends lost 11 bases and 3 bases respectively, with 20 bases between them. The CDR3: CAGGTTTGDYEQYF. The CDR3 bases are TGTGCCGGGGGGACCACCACGGGGGACTACGAGCAGTACTTC. The variable domain in full, with the rest retrieved from reference TRBV2 and TRBJ2-7, is EPEVTQTPSHQVTQMGQEVILRCVPISNHLYFYWYRQILGQKVEFLVSFYNNEISEKSEIFDDQFSVERPDGSNFTLKIRSTKLEDSAMYFCAGGTTTGDYEQYFGPGTRLTVT.

The V call is TRBV5-1, the J call TRBJ2-3, with TRBD2 as a possible D gene (6 bases). V shed 2 bases and J shed 4 bases, with 14 bases lying between them. Germline V gene data show CDR1 as SGHRS and CDR2 as YFSETQ. The CDR3 consists of 15 residues. The CDR3 is CASSFGLARSDTQYF. CDR3 coding DNA: TGCGCCAGCAGCTTCGGGCTAGCGAGATCAGATACGCAGTATTTT.

The chain couples TRBV5-1 to TRBJ1-1; TRBD1 aligns across 7 bases. Germline-derived CDR1 and CDR2 are SGHRS and YFSETQ. The CDR3 totals 15 residues. Trimming at V came to 0 bases and at J to 1 base, leaving 3 bases not matched to a gene. The CDR3 loop is CASSLEGQPNTEAFF. The CDR3, as DNA: TGCGCCAGCAGCTTGGAGGGACAGCCGAACACTGAAGCTTTCTTT.

The rearrangement links TRBV28 to TRBJ1-2, with TRBD1 matching over 7 bases. The germline CDR1 and CDR2 sequences are MDHEN and SYDVKM. The CDR3 covers 14 residues. Trimming at V came to 6 bases and at J to 4 bases, leaving 8 bases not matched to a gene. The CDR3 DNA reads as TGTGCCAGCAGGCCCGGGGCAGGGGGCTATGGCTACACCTTC. Translating it yields CASRPGAGGYGYTF.

The DNA of the CDR3 is TGTGCCAGCAGCTTAGGGACTAGCGGGGAGACCCAGTACTTC. Protein: CASSLGTSGETQYF. The chain combines TRBV7-2 with TRBJ2-5; TRBD2 matches 11 bases. Germline loops: CDR1 SGHTA, CDR2 FQGNSA. The V gene end was trimmed by 1 base and the J gene end by 5 bases; junction bases not matched to a gene: 0. The CDR3 spans 14 residues.

The chain employs TRBV6-1 and TRBJ1-4; 10 positions agree with TRBD1. Germline lookup yields CDR1 MNHNS and CDR2 SASEGT. V lost 0 bases, J lost 6 bases, and 4 bases stayed unmatched. CDR3 length equals 16 residues. CDR3 amino acids: CASSEAVGQGYEKLFF. The CDR3 nucleotides are TGTGCCAGCAGTGAAGCAGTGGGACAGGGGTATGAAAAACTGTTTTTT.

V and J are TRBV30 and TRBJ2-3; 7 bases match TRBD2. This CDR3 region has 16 residues. The trim removed 2 bases at V and 0 bases at J, leaving 8 bases unmatched. CDR1 is GTSNPN, CDR2 SVGIG, per germline (reference sequence). CDR3 sequence (DNA): TGTGCCTGGAGTAGGGCGGGAGAAACTAGCACAGATACGCAGTATTTT. It encodes CAWSRAGETSTDTQYF.

This rearrangement joins TRBV18 to TRBJ2-7, with 7 bases aligning to TRBD1. The CDR3 runs 14 residues. Germline trimming cut 2 bases from V and 3 bases from J; bases unmatched to any gene: 4. In germline, CDR1 is KGHSH, CDR2 LQKENI. CDR3 nucleotides: TGTGCCAGCTCACCAGGGACAGTCTTCTACGAGCAGTACTTC. Protein: CASSPGTVFYEQYF.

This chain joins TRBV7-9 and TRBJ2-1, with 7 bases aligning to TRBD2. CDR1 and CDR2 from the germline V gene are SEHNR and FQNEAQ (reference sequence). Trimming took 4 bases from V and 15 from J; bases not matched to a gene: 12. The CDR3 is 13 residues long. The CDR3 bases are TGTGCCAGCAGCTCAACCGGGACTACGGGCCTGTTCTTC. The encoded protein is CASSSTGTTGLFF.

The CDR3 bases are TGTGCCAGCAGTGAAGCTGTCGGGGGTAGTACCGAGCAGTACTTC. Its protein product is CASSEAVGGSTEQYF. The chain carries TRBV2 and TRBJ2-7; a weak D match, TRBD2 (6 bases). The length of the CDR3 is 15 residues. V was pared by 0 bases and J by 6 bases, with 15 bases between. Germline CDR1 and CDR2: SNHLY and FYNNEI.

The rearrangement links TRBV7-9 to TRBJ2-5; 8 bases line up with TRBD1. The V gene's germline CDR1 is SEHNR and CDR2 FQNEAQ (reference sequence). V shed 4 bases, J shed 1 base, and the junction held 8 bases outside the gene matches. This CDR3 has 16 residues. CDR3: CASSSPGGASQETQYF. In DNA form, the CDR3 reads TGTGCCAGCAGCTCCCCAGGGGGCGCATCCCAAGAGACCCAGTACTTC.

This sequence joins TRBV27 and TRBJ2-7; TRBD2 aligns across 13 bases. This CDR3 region has 15 residues. V trimming: 6 bases; J trimming: 2 bases; junction bases outside the gene matches: 4. The V gene's germline CDR1 is MNHEY and CDR2 SMNVEV (reference sequence). The CDR3 is CASRPGLAGAYEQYF. The CDR3 DNA follows: TGTGCCAGCAGGCCTGGACTAGCGGGAGCCTACGAGCAGTACTTC.